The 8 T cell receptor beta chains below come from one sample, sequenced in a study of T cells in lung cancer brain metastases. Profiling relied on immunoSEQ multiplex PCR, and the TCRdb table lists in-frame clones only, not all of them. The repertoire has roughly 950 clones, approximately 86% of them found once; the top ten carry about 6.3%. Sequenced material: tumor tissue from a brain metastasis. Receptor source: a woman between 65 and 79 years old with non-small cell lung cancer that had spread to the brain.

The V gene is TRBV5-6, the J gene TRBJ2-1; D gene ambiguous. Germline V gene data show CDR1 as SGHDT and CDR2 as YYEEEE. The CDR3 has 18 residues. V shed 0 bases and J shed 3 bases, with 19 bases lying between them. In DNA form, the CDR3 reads TGTGCCAGCAGCTTGGGTGAGACACGTCGTAGGATCTACAATGAGCAGTTCTTC. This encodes CASSLGETRRRIYNEQFF.

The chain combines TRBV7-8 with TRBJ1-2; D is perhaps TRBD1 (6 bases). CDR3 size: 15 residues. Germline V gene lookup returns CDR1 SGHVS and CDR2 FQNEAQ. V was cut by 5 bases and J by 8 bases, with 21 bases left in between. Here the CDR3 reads CASSESSGGARGYTF. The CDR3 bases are TGTGCCAGCAGCGAAAGCAGCGGGGGGGCGAGAGGCTACACCTTC.

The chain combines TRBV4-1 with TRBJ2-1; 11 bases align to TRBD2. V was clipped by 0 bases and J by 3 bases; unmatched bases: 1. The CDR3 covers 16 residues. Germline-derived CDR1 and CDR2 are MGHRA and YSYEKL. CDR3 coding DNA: TGCGCCAGCAGCCAAGATGGGACTAGCGGCTACAATGAGCAGTTCTTC. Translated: CASSQDGTSGYNEQFF.

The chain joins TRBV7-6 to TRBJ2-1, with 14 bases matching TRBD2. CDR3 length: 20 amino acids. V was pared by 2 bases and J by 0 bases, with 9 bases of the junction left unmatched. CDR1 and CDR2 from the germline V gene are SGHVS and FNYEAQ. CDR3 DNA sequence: TGTGCCAGCAGCTTAACCGAGGGACTAGCGGGAGCCAGCTCCTACAATGAGCAGTTCTTC. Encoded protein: CASSLTEGLAGASSYNEQFF.

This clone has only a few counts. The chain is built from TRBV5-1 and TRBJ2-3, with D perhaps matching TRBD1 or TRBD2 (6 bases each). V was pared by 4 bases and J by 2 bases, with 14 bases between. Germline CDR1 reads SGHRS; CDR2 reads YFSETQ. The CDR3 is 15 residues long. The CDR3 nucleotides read TGCGCCAGCAGCCCCAGGGGACTCCTCACAGATACGCAGTATTTT. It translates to CASSPRGLLTDTQYF.

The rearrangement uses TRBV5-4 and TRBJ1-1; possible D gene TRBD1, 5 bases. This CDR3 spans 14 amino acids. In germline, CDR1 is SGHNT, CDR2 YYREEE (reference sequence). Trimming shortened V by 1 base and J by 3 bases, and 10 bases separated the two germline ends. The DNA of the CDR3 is TGTGCCAGCAGCTTGAGGGCAGGGTACACTGAAGCTTTCTTT. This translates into CASSLRAGYTEAFF.

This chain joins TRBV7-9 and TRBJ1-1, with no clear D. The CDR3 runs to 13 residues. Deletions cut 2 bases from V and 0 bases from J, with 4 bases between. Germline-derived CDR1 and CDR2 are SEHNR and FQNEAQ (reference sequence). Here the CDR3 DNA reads TGTGCCAGCAGCTTAACCATGAACACTGAAGCTTTCTTT. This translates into CASSLTMNTEAFF.

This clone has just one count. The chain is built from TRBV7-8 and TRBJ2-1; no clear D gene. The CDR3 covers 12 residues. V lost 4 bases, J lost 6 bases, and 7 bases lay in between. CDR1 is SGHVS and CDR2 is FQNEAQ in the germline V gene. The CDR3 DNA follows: TGTGCCAGCAGCTCAAACATCAATGAGCAGTTCTTC. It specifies CASSSNINEQFF.